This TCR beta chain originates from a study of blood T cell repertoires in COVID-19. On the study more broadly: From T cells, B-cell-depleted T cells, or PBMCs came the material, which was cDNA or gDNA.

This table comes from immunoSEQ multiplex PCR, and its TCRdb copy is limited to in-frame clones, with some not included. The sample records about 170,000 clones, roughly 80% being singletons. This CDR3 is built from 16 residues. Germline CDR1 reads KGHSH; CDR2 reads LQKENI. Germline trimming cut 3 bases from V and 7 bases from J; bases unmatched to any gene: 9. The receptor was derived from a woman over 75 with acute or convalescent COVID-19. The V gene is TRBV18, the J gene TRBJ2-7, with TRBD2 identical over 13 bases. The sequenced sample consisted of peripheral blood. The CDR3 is CASSPPGLAGVREQYF. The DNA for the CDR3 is TGTGCCAGCTCACCGCCAGGACTAGCGGGAGTGAGGGAGCAGTACTTC.